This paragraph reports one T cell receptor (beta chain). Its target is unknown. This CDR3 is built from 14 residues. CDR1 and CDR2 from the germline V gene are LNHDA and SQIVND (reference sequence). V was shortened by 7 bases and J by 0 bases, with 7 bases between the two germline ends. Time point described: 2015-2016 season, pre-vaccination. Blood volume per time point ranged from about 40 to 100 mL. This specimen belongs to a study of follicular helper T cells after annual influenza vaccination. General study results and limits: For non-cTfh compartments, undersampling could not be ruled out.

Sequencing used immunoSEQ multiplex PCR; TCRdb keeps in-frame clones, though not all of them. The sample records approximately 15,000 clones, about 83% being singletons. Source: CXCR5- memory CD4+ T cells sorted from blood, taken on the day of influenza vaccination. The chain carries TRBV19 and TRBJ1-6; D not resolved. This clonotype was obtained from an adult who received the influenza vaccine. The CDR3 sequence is CASTMSSYNSPLHF. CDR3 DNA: TGTGCCAGTACGATGAGCTCCTATAATTCACCCCTCCACTTT.